Shown below are 10 T cell receptor beta chains from a single sample sequenced in a study of OX40 agonist ivuxolimab in advanced cancers. The table came from immunoSEQ multiplex PCR; TCRdb's copy has only in-frame clones and leaves some out. The data show fewer than 50,000 clones, around 90% seen once. This specimen consisted of CD4+ or CD8+ T cells sorted from blood, obtained in a trial of the OX40 agonist ivuxolimab. Receptors were obtained from an adult with an advanced solid tumor such as melanoma, head and neck, liver or kidney cancer.

The chain combines TRBV6-1 with TRBJ2-5; TRBD2 matches at 11 bases. CDR3 length: 16 residues. The junction had 3 bases not matched to a gene; V was cut back by 2 bases and J by 1 base. Germline V gene sequence: CDR1 MNHNS, CDR2 SASEGT. As DNA, the CDR3 is TGTGCCAGCAGTGAATCCGGACTAGCGGGCCAAGAGACCCAGTACTTC. Protein product: CASSESGLAGQETQYF.

The gene calls are TRBV10-1 and TRBJ2-3, with TRBD2 matching 8 bases. V lost 0 bases to trimming and J lost 5 bases; unmatched junction nucleotides: 7. Germline V lookup: CDR1 WNHNN, CDR2 SYGVQD (reference sequence). The CDR3 covers 16 residues. CDR3 residues: CASSESGAGDGDTQYF. The CDR3 DNA reads as TGCGCCAGCAGTGAGTCGGGAGCGGGAGACGGAGATACGCAGTATTTT.

The chain recombines TRBV11-2 with TRBJ2-1, with 11 bases fitting TRBD2. The CDR3 is 15 amino acids. The ends lost 1 base at V and 4 bases at J; junction bases unmatched: 0. Per germline, CDR1 SGHAT and CDR2 FQNNGV. DNA for the CDR3: TGTGCCAGCAGCTTAGGACTAGCGGGATACAATGAGCAGTTCTTC. Encoded protein: CASSLGLAGYNEQFF.

This chain connects TRBV28 to TRBJ1-1; D unresolved. V was trimmed by 6 bases and J by 7 bases, leaving 15 bases between them. The CDR3 consists of 13 residues. Germline lookup yields CDR1 MDHEN and CDR2 SYDVKM. CDR3 nucleotides: TGTGCCAGCAGATCCCGTGGGAAGGGTGAAGCTTTCTTT. Residues: CASRSRGKGEAFF.

This clone was detected once. The V call is TRBV7-6, the J call TRBJ2-3, with 14 bases lining up with TRBD2. The germline V gene encodes CDR1 SGHVS and CDR2 FNYEAQ. The CDR3 spans 16 residues. Losses at the gene ends were 4 bases for V and 3 bases for J; bases not matched to a gene: 3. The CDR3 reads CASSSRLAGGTDTQYF. The CDR3 bases are TGTGCCAGCAGCTCGCGACTAGCGGGAGGGACAGATACGCAGTATTTT.

The V gene is TRBV28, the J gene TRBJ1-5; the D gene is possibly TRBD1 (6 bases). CDR3 length: 14 residues. Germline V lookup: CDR1 MDHEN, CDR2 SYDVKM. The V end lost 5 bases, the J end lost 2 bases, and 10 bases lay between the germline ends. In DNA form, the CDR3 reads TGTGCCAGCAGTCTTTACAGGGGCAATCAGCCCCAGCATTTT. This sequence encodes CASSLYRGNQPQHF. The whole variable domain, remainder taken from reference TRBV28 and TRBJ1-5, is DVKVTQSSRYLVKRTGEKVFLECVQDMDHENMFWYRQDPGLGLRLIYFSYDVKMKEKGDIPEGYSVSREKKERFSLILESASTNQTSMYLCASSLYRGNQPQHFGDGTRLSIL.

The rearrangement uses TRBV4-1 and TRBJ2-7; D is possibly TRBD2 (6 bases). V lost 4 bases and J lost 6, with 16 bases in between. The germline V gene has CDR1 MGHRA and CDR2 YSYEKL. The CDR3 sequence is 14 residues long. The CDR3 DNA is TGCGCCAGCAGCCTAGCGGCAGGCCGTCTCGAGCAGTACTTC. The encoded protein is CASSLAAGRLEQYF.

This rearrangement joins TRBV4-1 to TRBJ2-1; 7 bases line up with TRBD2. The CDR3 contains 16 residues. Germline V CDR1 and CDR2: MGHRA, YSYEKL. V trimming: 3 bases; J trimming: 9 bases; junction bases outside the gene matches: 14. The CDR3 reads CASSHPTSAMGGEQFF. CDR3 sequence (DNA): TGCGCCAGCAGCCATCCTACTAGCGCGATGGGCGGTGAGCAGTTCTTC.

This chain uses TRBV10-3 with TRBJ2-5; 12 positions agree with TRBD2. After removal of 4 bases from V and 5 bases from J, the junction contained 14 bases not matched to a gene. This CDR3 spans 18 amino acids. CDR1 and CDR2 from the germline V gene are ENHRY and SYGVKD. Here the CDR3 DNA reads TGTGCCATCAGTGGGTCCGAGACTAGCGGGAGAAGCAGGGAGACCCAGTACTTC. This encodes CAISGSETSGRSRETQYF.

The rearrangement uses TRBV28 and TRBJ2-4, with D perhaps matching TRBD1 or TRBD2 (5 bases each). CDR1 is MDHEN, CDR2 SYDVKM, per germline. Trimming pared 3 bases from V and 8 bases from J, leaving 8 bases between. The CDR3 has 12 amino acids. The CDR3 DNA sequence: TGTGCCAGCAGTTTTCAGGGAGACATTCAGTACTTC. It is translated as CASSFQGDIQYF.